The entry below describes one T cell receptor (beta chain). Its antigen is still unknown. Qualities for individual bases were not recorded, and no much larger clone is one base off. Enrolling through a virtual design, the prospective study's participants ranged in age from roughly 18 to 95 years and lived across 24 United States geographic areas. To assign participants to cohorts, the prospective study relied on clinical history that participants themselves reported in a screening survey and a study questionnaire. Recovered participants in ImmuneRACE Cohort 3 were defined by two consecutive negative NP/OP PCR tests, clearance by a healthcare professional, or resolution of symptoms. In the prospective study, whole blood, serum and a nasopharyngeal or oropharyngeal swab were collected from each participant by mobile phlebotomists. Over a 2-month period, participants in the prospective study had the option of providing additional blood draws and questionnaires. Before DNA extraction, prospective study blood samples were shipped either frozen or at room temperature.

V ends up 1 base short and J 6 bases short, with an unmatched junction base count of 9. The germline V gene encodes CDR1 MNHNS and CDR2 SASEGT. From cysteine to phenylalanine, the CDR3 is 17 amino acids long. Of the read, only the CDR3 DNA is kept; its 51 bases are in frame from base 1. These data are taken from a study of blood T cell repertoires in COVID-19 (dated by TCRdb to the early 2020s). About the investigation overall: The collaborator samples originated in the United States, Italy and Spain and spanned the acute and convalescent phases of COVID-19. The prospective study material was composed of cDNA or gDNA derived from T cells, B-cell-depleted T cells, or PBMCs. Deeply sampled blood TCRbeta repertoires from subjects exposed to, actively infected with, or recovered from COVID-19 were included in the dataset. A freely available public database, intended as a resource for researchers studying the immune response to SARS-CoV-2, is where the repertoires were released. Samples were obtained from the ongoing ImmuneRACE study (first 160 participants) and from some 1,200 subjects provided by 6 global collaborators. Nearly every sample came with metadata listing a de-identified subject ID, COVID-19 status, age in years and sex. HLA class I and class II types, where available, came from metadata supplied by the sample provider rather than from assay-based typing. Study-wide conclusions, independent of this receptor: The quantity of clinical and demographic metadata differed by source and by participant and was supplied without curation.

TCRbeta CDR3 regions were amplified from genomic DNA using the immunoSEQ Assay, a bias-controlled multiplex PCR. In the authors' own workflow: The number of nucleated cells in each sample was estimated from the amplification of reference gene primers within the assay. To quantify the absolute abundance of each unique TCRbeta CDR3 rearrangement, sequence reads were collapsed and filtered. For each sample, productive Simpson clonality was calculated by taking the square root of Simpson's diversity index across productive rearrangements. Sourced from immuneACCESS, this table was stored by TCRdb with only in-frame sequences that have V and J called. A share of the clones is absent; for the studies checked, an unresolved V gene accounts for under half, and the remainder has no known explanation. Clonal size and the V and J genes are those of that table, whereas D and trimming came from the DNA. Recorded for this sample are 200,000 to 250,000 clones; about 79% of them occurred a single time. Of the sample, about 3.3% is held by the ten largest clones.

The sequencing sample was made of PBMCs or T cells enriched from blood (not recorded which). The TCR was taken from a woman aged 60-75 years who had recovered from COVID-19. The chain is made from TRBV6-1 and TRBJ1-5, and 10 bases in between align with TRBD1. CDR3 loop: CASSEGKPGQGRQPQHF. The DNA sequence is TGTGCCAGCAGTGAAGGGAAACCGGGACAGGGGCGTCAGCCCCAGCATTTT.